This TCR beta chain stems from a study of tumor-infiltrating T cells and Merkel cell polyomavirus (dated by TCRdb to the late 2010s). Broadly, across the study: CD8+ T cells specific for the Merkel cell polyomavirus KLL epitope were examined in Merkel cell carcinoma patients. Patients received varied, non-standardized therapies including chemotherapy, radiation and immunotherapies. TRB sequencing was performed on KLL-tetramer-sorted cells from blood or tumor-infiltrating lymphocytes in 15 or so samples, as well as on 11 to 12 matched whole-tumor samples. Across the study, one tumor sample was a frozen nodal tumor digest and one was a flash-frozen core biopsy of a metastasis. Most whole-tumor samples were roughly 23-micron curls cut from formalin-fixed, paraffin-embedded tissue blocks. Patients presented at varying disease stages and were followed for a median of 2.7 years, with a range of 1. Broader findings and caveats from the paper: A significant MCC-specific survival advantage (P = 0.0051) was associated with a greater number of unique KLL-specific clonotypes in tumors (roughly 5-108 vs 0-3). The study examined just one viral epitope, so T cells targeting other Merkel cell polyomavirus epitopes were not captured. KLL-specific TRB repertoires proved diverse and largely private: among 300 to 400 unique sequences, only one clonotype was public, and a couple of patients shared that clonotype. The small sample size of the study (n of about 13 patients) is a limitation. Significantly improved MCC-specific survival was associated with a higher fraction of KLL-specific T cells within tumors (about 1.7-18% versus about 0-0.14%).

The library relied on the immunoSEQ multiplex PCR assay. Adaptive Biotechnologies (Seattle, WA) carried out genomic DNA extraction, TRB sequencing and normalization. Processing in the source paper ran as follows. Clonality was calculated as one minus the Shannon entropy of productive TRB sequences, normalized by log2 of unique productive sequences. To identify KLL-specific clonotypes in tumors, TCRbeta CDR3 amino acid sequences were matched against the sequences from the tetramer-sorted sample of each patient. In its TCRdb copy, this immuneACCESS table keeps in-frame sequences only and misses some clones. Where compared with another copy, unresolved V genes explain less than half of these, and the others have no known cause. D and trimming were read from the DNA, whereas the V and J calls and clone size are those reported in that table. For this sample there are 20,000 to 30,000 clones; approximately 90% appear just once. The ten largest clones add up to about 2.9% of the sample.

In regard to this clone: Which antigen it targets is not known. No much larger clonotype is one base removed from it; base qualities were not supplied.

Robust positive staining for Merkel cell polyomavirus Large T antigen was observed by immunohistochemistry in the tumors of all patients. The study included about twelve Merkel cell carcinoma patients who had robust KLL-tetramer+ populations, above 0.04% of CD8+ T cells, in blood and/or cultured TIL. Every patient was Caucasian, and patient ages ranged from about 50 to 80 years, with a median of approximately 66 years. Lymph node tumors were analyzed for patients with unknown primaries who presented with nodal disease, or when insufficient primary tissue was available. Here V drops 0 bases and J drops 0 bases, and the junction holds 11 bases not matched to any gene. The germline V gene yields SGHRS for CDR1 and YFSETQ for CDR2. Its CDR3 holds 19 amino acids, cysteine through phenylalanine. The entry retains the CDR3 DNA only, 57 bases that are in frame from base 1.

This chain is built from TRBV5-1 and TRBJ2-3; 9 central nucleotides agree with TRBD2. Specimen: lymph node tissue. The sequence was collected from a man in his forties or fifties with Merkel cell carcinoma. Here the CDR3 is given as CASSLVPPSSGASTDTQYF. The bases read TGCGCCAGCAGCTTGGTTCCCCCCTCTAGCGGGGCTAGCACAGATACGCAGTATTTT. Here the CDR3 is joined to the reference TRBV5-1 and TRBJ2-3 genes, and the full variable domain is: KAGVTQTPRYLIKTRGQQVTLSCSPISGHRSVSWYQQTPGQGLQFLFEYFSETQRNKGNFPGRFSGRQFSNSRSEMNVSTLELGDSALYLCASSLVPPSSGASTDTQYFGPGTRLTVL.